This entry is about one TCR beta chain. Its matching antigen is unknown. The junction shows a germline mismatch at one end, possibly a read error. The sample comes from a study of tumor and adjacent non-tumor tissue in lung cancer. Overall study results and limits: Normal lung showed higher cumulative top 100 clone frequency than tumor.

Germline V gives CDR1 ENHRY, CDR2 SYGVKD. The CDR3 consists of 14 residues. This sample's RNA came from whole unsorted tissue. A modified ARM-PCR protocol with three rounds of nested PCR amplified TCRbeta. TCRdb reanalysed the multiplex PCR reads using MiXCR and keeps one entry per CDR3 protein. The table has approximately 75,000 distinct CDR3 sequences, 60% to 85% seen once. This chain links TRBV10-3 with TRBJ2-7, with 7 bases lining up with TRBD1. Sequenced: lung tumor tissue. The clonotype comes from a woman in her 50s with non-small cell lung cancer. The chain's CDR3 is CTISESGQTYEQHF. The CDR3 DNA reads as TGTACCATCAGTGAGTCGGGACAGACCTACGAGCAGCACTTC.